A selection of T cell receptor beta chains follows, all from one sample in a study of blood T cell repertoires in COVID-19. Here immunoSEQ multiplex PCR was the method, and the copy in TCRdb shows in-frame clones only, minus some. The top ten clones hold about 7% of a sample with around 230,000 clones, about nine tenths of them seen once. The sequencing sample was made of peripheral blood. These receptors originate from a man in his 60s who had recovered from COVID-19. CDR3s include the opening cysteine and the closing phenylalanine or tryptophan. A D gene is named only where the DNA matches it firmly. Where a row states a size, it is once, few, many or the class of an expanded clone; other rows omit it.

d_call,v_call,clone_size,j_call,cdr3_aa,cdr3_nt
.,TRBV4-1,many,TRBJ2-2,CASSQAHEPIGELFF,TGCGCCAGCAGCCAAGCCCACGAGCCTATCGGGGAGCTGTTTTTT
.,TRBV12-2,.,TRBJ2-2,CASRSCPCWTSECRGELFF,TGTGCAAGTCGCTCTTGTCCGTGTTGGACTAGCGAGTGTCGCGGGGAGCTGTTTTTT
.,TRBV9,.,TRBJ1-2,CASKQGGYGYTF,TGTGCCAGCAAGCAGGGTGGGTATGGCTACACCTTC
TRBD1,TRBV2,.,TRBJ1-4,CASSRQGIANNEKLFF,TGTGCCAGCAGCCGACAGGGGATTGCCAATAATGAAAAACTGTTTTTT
.,TRBV6-5,.,TRBJ1-6,CASSYDRRHDSPLHF,TGTGCCAGCAGTTACGACAGGAGGCACGATTCACCCCTCCACTTT
.,TRBV2,.,TRBJ1-3,CASSEAGQGSNTIYF,TGTGCCAGCAGTGAAGCGGGACAAGGATCAAACACCATATATTTT
.,TRBV6-6,.,TRBJ1-1,CASSYSKVAGEAFF,TGTGCCAGCAGTTACTCGAAAGTGGCAGGGGAAGCTTTCTTT
.,TRBV6-5,.,TRBJ2-3,CASRSTRSTDTQYF,TGTGCCAGCAGATCGACTAGGTCCACAGATACGCAGTATTTT
TRBD1,TRBV5-1,.,TRBJ2-1,CASSLDRGHNEQFF,TGCGCCAGCAGCTTGGACAGGGGGCACAATGAGCAGTTCTTC
TRBD2,TRBV29-1,.,TRBJ2-3,CSVEAAGVKDTQYF,TGCAGCGTTGAAGCAGCGGGGGTTAAAGATACGCAGTATTTT
.,TRBV7-8,.,TRBJ1-6,CASSPGTLYNSPLHF,TGTGCCAGCAGCCCCGGGACACTCTATAATTCACCCCTCCACTTT
.,TRBV3-1/TRBV3-2,.,TRBJ1-2,CASSHESGYTF,TGTGCCAGCAGCCACGAGAGTGGCTACACCTTC
.,TRBV14,.,TRBJ2-5,CASQIGGRETQYF,TGTGCCAGCCAAATAGGGGGACGGGAGACCCAGTACTTC
TRBD1,TRBV3-1/TRBV3-2,few,TRBJ1-2,CASSLSGTELYYGYTF,TGTGCCAGCAGCCTCTCCGGGACAGAACTTTATTATGGCTACACCTTC
.,TRBV6-5,.,TRBJ1-2,CASSPNRVQGYTF,TGTGCCAGCAGCCCGAACAGGGTTCAGGGCTACACCTTC
.,TRBV18,.,TRBJ2-1,CASSPYNRDRKTSSYNEQFF,TGTGCCAGCTCACCCTATAACCGGGACAGAAAGACTAGCTCCTACAATGAGCAGTTCTTC
.,TRBV7-9,.,TRBJ1-1,CASSLFSRGPEAFF,TGTGCCAGCAGCTTATTCAGCCGAGGGCCTGAAGCTTTCTTT
.,TRBV29-1,.,TRBJ2-2,CSSLGGTGELFF,TGCAGCTCCCTAGGGGGCACCGGGGAGCTGTTTTTT
TRBD1,TRBV12-5,.,TRBJ2-3,CASGLVPGGRTDTQYF,TGTGCTAGTGGTTTGGTACCAGGGGGCCGCACAGATACGCAGTATTTT
TRBD1,TRBV6-4,once,TRBJ1-6,CASRAGTENSPLHF,TGTGCCAGCCGGGCCGGGACAGAAAATTCACCCCTCCACTTT
.,TRBV6-5,.,TRBJ2-7,CASRPRTVYEQYF,TGTGCCAGCAGACCCCGGACAGTCTACGAGCAGTACTTC
TRBD2,TRBV6-6,.,TRBJ2-5,CASRPGLAGGNQYF,TGTGCCAGCAGGCCGGGACTAGCGGGGGGAAACCAGTACTTC
.,TRBV6-6,.,TRBJ2-2,CASRRVAGELFF,TGTGCCAGCAGACGGGTGGCCGGGGAGCTGTTTTTT
TRBD2,TRBV6-1,.,TRBJ2-1,CASSERSSGGNEQFF,TGTGCCAGCAGTGAAAGGTCGTCGGGGGGCAATGAGCAGTTCTTC
.,TRBV7-6,.,TRBJ2-5,CASSRSLKETQYF,TGTGCCAGCAGCCGGTCCTTAAAAGAGACCCAGTACTTC
.,TRBV4-1,.,TRBJ2-1,CASSQETGSYNEQFF,TGCGCCAGCAGCCAAGAAACAGGGTCCTACAATGAGCAGTTCTTC
.,TRBV10-2,once,TRBJ2-7,CASTGGRGDEQYF,TGCGCCAGCACCGGTGGCAGGGGAGACGAGCAGTACTTC
TRBD1,TRBV19,.,TRBJ1-4,CASIRLTGGTNEKLFF,TGTGCCAGTATCCGTCTGACAGGGGGCACTAATGAAAAACTGTTTTTT
.,TRBV14,few,TRBJ1-2,CASSQEGVGRGWSYGYTF,TGTGCCAGCAGCCAAGAAGGAGTTGGCAGGGGATGGTCCTATGGCTACACCTTC
TRBD2,TRBV11-2,.,TRBJ2-3,CASSLSVGGGGLDTQYF,TGTGCCAGCAGCTTATCGGTTGGCGGGGGGGGCCTAGATACGCAGTATTTT
TRBD2,TRBV5-1,.,TRBJ2-3,CASSLSGGRYTQYF,TGCGCCAGCAGCTTGAGCGGGGGGAGGTATACGCAGTATTTT
TRBD2,TRBV9,once,TRBJ2-3,CASSVERGGDTQYF,TGTGCCAGCAGCGTAGAGCGGGGAGGGGATACGCAGTATTTT
.,TRBV12-5,.,TRBJ2-1,CASGLINRGGNEQFF,TGTGCTAGTGGTTTGATAAACAGGGGGGGAAATGAGCAGTTCTTC
TRBD1,TRBV19,.,TRBJ1-6,CASSTTGLGNSPLHF,TGTGCCAGTAGCACGACAGGGTTAGGGAATTCACCCCTCCACTTT
TRBD1,TRBV30,.,TRBJ1-4,CAWSLPGQRNEKLFF,TGTGCCTGGAGTCTCCCGGGACAGCGTAATGAAAAACTGTTTTTT
TRBD2,TRBV30,.,TRBJ2-7,CAWGGGEGSEQYF,TGTGCCTGGGGGGGAGGGGAGGGCAGCGAGCAGTACTTC
.,TRBV12-3/TRBV12-4,.,TRBJ2-5,CASRVQETQYF,TGTGCCAGCCGGGTCCAAGAGACCCAGTACTTC
TRBD1,TRBV9,.,TRBJ1-1,CASSVIPGQGVEAFF,TGTGCCAGCAGCGTAATCCCGGGACAGGGGGTTGAAGCTTTCTTT
TRBD2,TRBV27,few,TRBJ2-3,CASRGGDPITDTQYF,TGTGCCAGTCGGGGGGGGGACCCGATCACAGATACGCAGTATTTT
TRBD1,TRBV5-4,.,TRBJ1-6,CASSSGQVPNSPLHF,TGTGCCAGCAGCTCCGGACAGGTGCCGAATTCACCCCTCCACTTT
.,TRBV2,few,TRBJ2-1,CASRGNEQFF,TGTGCCAGCCGGGGGAATGAGCAGTTCTTC
TRBD2,TRBV7-9,.,TRBJ2-5,CASSQTTSGGRPRDF,TGTGCCAGCAGCCAAACGACTAGCGGGGGCCGCCCTCGTGACTTC
TRBD2,TRBV24-1,.,TRBJ2-2,CATSDTWLAGTGELFF,TGTGCCACCAGTGATACTTGGCTAGCGGGCACCGGGGAGCTGTTTTTT
TRBD1,TRBV27,.,TRBJ1-2,CASRDPGQGSGYTF,TGTGCCAGCAGGGATCCGGGACAGGGTTCTGGCTACACCTTC
TRBD1,TRBV23-1,.,TRBJ1-2,CASSGSDRGNYGYTF,TGCGCCAGCAGCGGATCGGACAGGGGCAACTATGGCTACACCTTC
TRBD1,TRBV12-3/TRBV12-4,.,TRBJ1-2,CASTSGQGGYTF,TGTGCCAGCACCTCCGGACAGGGAGGCTACACCTTC
TRBD2,TRBV19,.,TRBJ2-7,CASSNQRGREQYF,TGTGCCAGTAGTAACCAGCGGGGACGTGAGCAGTACTTC
TRBD1,TRBV7-9,.,TRBJ1-1,CASSGGQGRFTEAFF,TGTGCCAGCAGCGGAGGACAGGGGCGGTTCACTGAAGCTTTCTTT
TRBD1,TRBV7-6,once,TRBJ1-2,CASSSVTDRAYGYTF,TGTGCCAGCAGCTCCGTCACGGACAGGGCCTATGGCTACACCTTC
.,TRBV24-1,.,TRBJ2-2,CATSDLVGAGELFF,TGTGCCACCAGTGATCTGGTCGGGGCCGGGGAGCTGTTTTTT
.,TRBV5-1,.,TRBJ1-2,CASSLGTVHGYTF,TGCGCCAGCAGCTTGGGAACAGTCCATGGCTACACCTTC
.,TRBV5-5,.,TRBJ1-1,CASSLAVSSTEAFF,TGTGCCAGCAGCTTGGCAGTCTCAAGCACTGAAGCTTTCTTT
TRBD1,TRBV13,.,TRBJ2-5,CASSPTGGGDRTGDQYF,TGTGCCAGCAGCCCTACAGGGGGTGGCGATCGAACCGGGGACCAGTACTTC
.,TRBV25-1,.,TRBJ2-7,CASSSMTAYEQYF,TGTGCCAGCAGTTCAATGACAGCGTACGAGCAGTACTTC
.,TRBV30,.,TRBJ1-3,CAWSRDSGNTIYF,TGTGCCTGGTCGAGGGACTCTGGAAACACCATATATTTT
.,TRBV14,.,TRBJ1-2,CASSPGFGYGYTF,TGTGCCAGCAGCCCCGGGTTCGGCTATGGCTACACCTTC